Given below is one T cell receptor beta chain in context. The antigen remains unidentified. The data stem from a study of T-cell reconstitution after alpha-beta-depleted transplantation in children. Study-level findings and limits: The authors attributed T-cell counts and diversity one year after transplant mostly to newly produced T cells.

Looked up from germline, CDR1 is MNHNS and CDR2 is SASEGT. Losses at the gene ends were 1 base for V and 0 bases for J; bases not matched to a gene: 11. This CDR3 contains 18 residues. The library targeted TCRbeta and was prepared with unique molecular identifiers. From the PCR reads, TCRdb called clonotypes with MiXCR, one entry per CDR3 protein. This table has 450,000 to 600,000 distinct CDR3 sequences, 10% to 15% appearing once. The origin of this receptor is a male patient younger than 18 who had a stem cell transplant for acute myeloid leukemia, so the T cells may come from the graft donor. The input for sequencing was PBMCs, mostly from graft donor cells, taken 360 days after TCRalphabeta/CD19-depleted stem cell transplant. The chain couples TRBV6-1 to TRBJ1-1, with TRBD1 matching over 7 bases. CDR3 coding DNA: TGTGCCAGCAGTGAAGGGACAGGTGGAACCTACATGAACACTGAAGCTTTCTTT. Its protein is CASSEGTGGTYMNTEAFF.